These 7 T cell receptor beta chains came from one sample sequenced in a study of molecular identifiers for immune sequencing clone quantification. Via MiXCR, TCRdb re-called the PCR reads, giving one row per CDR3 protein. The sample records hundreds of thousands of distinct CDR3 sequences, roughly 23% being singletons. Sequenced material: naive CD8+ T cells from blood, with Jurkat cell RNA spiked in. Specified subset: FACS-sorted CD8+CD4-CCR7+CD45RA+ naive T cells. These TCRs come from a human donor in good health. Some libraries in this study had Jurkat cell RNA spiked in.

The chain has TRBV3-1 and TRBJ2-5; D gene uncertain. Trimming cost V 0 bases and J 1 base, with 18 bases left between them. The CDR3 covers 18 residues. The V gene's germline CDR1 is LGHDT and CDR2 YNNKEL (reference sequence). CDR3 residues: CASSQDDSAGSRQETQYF. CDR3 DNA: TGTGCCAGCAGCCAAGATGATTCAGCAGGATCGCGCCAAGAGACCCAGTACTTC.

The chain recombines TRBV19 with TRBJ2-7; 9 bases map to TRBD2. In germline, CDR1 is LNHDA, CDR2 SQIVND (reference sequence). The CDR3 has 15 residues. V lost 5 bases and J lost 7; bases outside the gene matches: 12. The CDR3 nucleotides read TGTGCCAGTAGTGCCTTCGGCGGGAGGGCCGGGGAGCAGTACTTC. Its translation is CASSAFGGRAGEQYF.

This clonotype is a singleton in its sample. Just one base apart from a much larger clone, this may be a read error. CDR3 coding DNA: TGTGCCAGCAGACCGAACAGGGGGTCGACCAACGAGCAGTACTTC. Protein product: CASRPNRGSTNEQYF. The genes are TRBV28 and TRBJ2-7; 8 bases fit TRBD1. CDR3 length: 15 residues. Germline CDR1 is MDHEN and CDR2 is SYDVKM. Trimming removed 6 bases from V and 5 bases from J; junction bases left unmatched: 12.

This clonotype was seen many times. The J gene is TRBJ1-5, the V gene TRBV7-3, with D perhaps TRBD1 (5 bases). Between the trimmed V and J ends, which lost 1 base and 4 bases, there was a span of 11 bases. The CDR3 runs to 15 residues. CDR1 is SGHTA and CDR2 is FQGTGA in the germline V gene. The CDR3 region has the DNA TGTGCCAGCAGCTTAAACAGGAGCAATAATCAGCCCCAGCATTTT. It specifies CASSLNRSNNQPQHF. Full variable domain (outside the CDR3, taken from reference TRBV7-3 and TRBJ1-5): GAGVSQTPSNKVTEKGKYVELRCDPISGHTALYWYRQSLGQGPEFLIYFQGTGAADDSGLPNDRFFAVRPEGSVSTLKIQRTERGDSAVYLCASSLNRSNNQPQHFGDGTRLSIL.

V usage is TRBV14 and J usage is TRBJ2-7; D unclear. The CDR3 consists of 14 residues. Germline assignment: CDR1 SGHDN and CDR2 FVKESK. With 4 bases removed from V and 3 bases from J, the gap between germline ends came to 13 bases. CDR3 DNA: TGTGCCAGCAGCCCTGGGTGTGCTGTCTACGAGCAGTACTTC. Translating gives CASSPGCAVYEQYF.

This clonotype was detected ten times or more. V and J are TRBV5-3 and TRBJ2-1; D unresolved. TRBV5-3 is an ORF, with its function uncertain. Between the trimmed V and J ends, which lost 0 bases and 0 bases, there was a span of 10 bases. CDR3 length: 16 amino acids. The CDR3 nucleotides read TGTGCCAGAAGCTTGGTGGGCTGTAGCTCCTACAATGAGCAGTTCTTC. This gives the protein CARSLVGCSSYNEQFF.

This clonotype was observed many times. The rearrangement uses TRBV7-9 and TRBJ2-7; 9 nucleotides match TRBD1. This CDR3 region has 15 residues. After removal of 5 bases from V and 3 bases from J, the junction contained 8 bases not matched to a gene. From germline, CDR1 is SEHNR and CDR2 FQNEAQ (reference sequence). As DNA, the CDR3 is TGTGCCAGCAGCCAACCCGGGACAGGGTACTACGAGCAGTACTTC. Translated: CASSQPGTGYYEQYF.